Below, 10 T cell receptor beta chains from the same sample are listed, as sequenced in a study of T-cell memory formation after mild COVID-19 (dated by TCRdb to the early 2020s). The library was produced with 5' RACE. Sequenced on an Illumina NovaSeq 6000. TCRdb reanalyzed the raw reads on its own, using fastp at Q25 for trimming and MiXCR for clone calling, and kept in-frame beta chains. Each record represents a unique CDR3 protein, reported with the most common genes and DNA among its rows. The sample includes about 130,000 distinct CDR3 sequences, with approximately 6.2% observed a single time. The ten largest clones add up to 2% to 2.5% of the sample. Sequencing used PBMCs or a T cell subset sorted from them (not recorded which). The source of these receptors is an adult woman who had mild COVID-19 (a few samples of this study predate the infection). The sample titles of this study are shuffled in the database, so cell type and time point are left out; the donor was told from shared clones.

This clonotype was picked up a small number of times. The rearrangement joins TRBV6-5 to TRBJ1-3; D is uncertain. The V and J ends lost 7 bases and 1 base respectively, with 5 bases between them. CDR1 and CDR2 from the germline V gene are MNHEY and SVGAGI. The CDR3 length is 12 residues. Here the CDR3 reads CASTSSGNTIYF. The CDR3 nucleotides are TGTGCCAGCACTTCGTCTGGAAACACCATATATTTT.

The chain carries TRBV12-3 or TRBV12-4 and TRBJ1-2; possible D gene TRBD1, 5 bases. CDR3 size: 14 residues. Trimming cost V 3 bases and J 6 bases, with 14 bases left between them. CDR3 sequence reads: CASSFEGQLHGYTF. CDR3 nucleotide sequence: TGTGCCAGCAGTTTCGAGGGGCAACTCCATGGCTACACCTTC.

The rearrangement links TRBV15 to TRBJ2-6; D may correspond to TRBD1 or TRBD2 (6 bases each). Germline V CDR1 and CDR2: LNHNV, YYDKDF (reference sequence). The CDR3 runs 17 residues. Deletions cut 3 bases from V and 0 bases from J, with 12 bases between. CDR3 protein: CATSREGHFSGANVLTF. CDR3 nucleotides: TGTGCCACCAGCAGGGAGGGACACTTCTCTGGGGCCAACGTCCTGACTTTC.

The chain links TRBV12-3 or TRBV12-4 to TRBJ2-1; D perhaps matches TRBD1 (7 bases). This CDR3 contains 15 residues. Trimming stripped 2 bases from V and 5 bases from J, with 13 bases between. CDR3 bases: TGTGCCAGCAGTTTACGGCAGGGGGGTGACAATGAGCAGTTCTTC. Translating gives CASSLRQGGDNEQFF.

This clonotype showed up many times. This chain connects TRBV5-1 to TRBJ2-1, with a possible D match to TRBD1 (6 bases). The CDR3 covers 16 residues. Per germline, CDR1 SGHRS and CDR2 YFSETQ. V was pared by 0 bases and J by 0 bases, with 10 bases between. The DNA of the CDR3 is TGCGCCAGCAGCTTGGGGGACAACCTCTCCTACAATGAGCAGTTCTTC. The encoded protein is CASSLGDNLSYNEQFF.

This clonotype was seen a few times. The rearrangement uses TRBV5-4 and TRBJ2-1, with D perhaps matching TRBD2 (7 bases). Germline V CDR1 and CDR2: SGHNT, YYREEE (reference sequence). Between the trimmed V and J ends, which lost 3 bases and 7 bases, there was a span of 20 bases. CDR3 length equals 16 residues. The CDR3 spells CASSSRGGIVENEQFF. DNA for the CDR3: TGTGCCAGCAGCTCTAGGGGGGGCATAGTTGAAAATGAGCAGTTCTTC.

The gene calls are TRBV7-2 and TRBJ2-3; no definite D call. This CDR3 contains 13 residues. Germline loops: CDR1 SGHTA, CDR2 FQGNSA. Deletions cut 1 base from V and 2 bases from J, with 4 bases between. CDR3 nucleotides: TGTGCCAGCAGCTTAGGACCCACAGATACGCAGTATTTT. Translating gives CASSLGPTDTQYF.

This clonotype has ten or more counts. The gene calls are TRBV7-9 and TRBJ2-2; D is ambiguous. Germline assignment: CDR1 SEHNR and CDR2 FQNEAQ (reference sequence). The V end lost 2 bases, the J end lost 0 bases, and 7 bases lay between the germline ends. The CDR3 runs 15 residues. As DNA, the CDR3 is TGTGCCAGCAGCTTACCCTATTCGAACACCGGGGAGCTGTTTTTT. Residues: CASSLPYSNTGELFF.

The chain couples TRBV24-1 to TRBJ2-5, with TRBD1 matching over 12 bases. The CDR3 spans 16 residues. Germline values: CDR1 KGHDR, CDR2 SFDVKD. The J segment lost 4 bases and the V segment lost 4 bases, leaving 6 bases of the junction unmatched. CDR3 bases: TGTGCCACCAGTGACCCCGGGACAGGGGGCGGAGAGACCCAGTACTTC. It codes for CATSDPGTGGGETQYF.

This clonotype showed up many times. The chain links TRBV12-3 or TRBV12-4 to TRBJ1-1, with 9 bases lining up with TRBD1. The ends lost 7 bases at V and 0 bases at J; junction bases unmatched: 18. The CDR3 spans 19 residues. The CDR3 region has the DNA TGTGCCAGCACCACCATTACAGGGGGCCTGAAGATTGTGAACACTGAAGCTTTCTTT. It translates to CASTTITGGLKIVNTEAFF.